This T cell receptor beta chain was recorded in a study of OX40 agonist ivuxolimab in advanced cancers. This clone was counted only a few times. TCRdb keeps only in-frame clones here, not all; method: immunoSEQ multiplex PCR. The table has about 67,000 clones, 70% to 90% seen once; the top ten hold roughly 0.69%. The germline V and J ends were trimmed by 6 bases and 3 bases, with 12 bases remaining between them. The CDR3 extends over 13 amino acids. Germline CDR1 LNHDA, CDR2 SQIVND (reference sequence). The chain has TRBV19 and TRBJ2-7; D possibly matches TRBD1 or TRBD2 (5 bases each). The clonotype originates from an adult with an advanced solid tumor such as melanoma, head and neck, liver or kidney cancer. The sample in question was CD4+ or CD8+ T cells sorted from blood, obtained in a trial of the OX40 agonist ivuxolimab. DNA for the CDR3: TGTGCCAGTAGCCGGGACCCCGACTACGAGCAGTACTTC. Protein product: CASSRDPDYEQYF.